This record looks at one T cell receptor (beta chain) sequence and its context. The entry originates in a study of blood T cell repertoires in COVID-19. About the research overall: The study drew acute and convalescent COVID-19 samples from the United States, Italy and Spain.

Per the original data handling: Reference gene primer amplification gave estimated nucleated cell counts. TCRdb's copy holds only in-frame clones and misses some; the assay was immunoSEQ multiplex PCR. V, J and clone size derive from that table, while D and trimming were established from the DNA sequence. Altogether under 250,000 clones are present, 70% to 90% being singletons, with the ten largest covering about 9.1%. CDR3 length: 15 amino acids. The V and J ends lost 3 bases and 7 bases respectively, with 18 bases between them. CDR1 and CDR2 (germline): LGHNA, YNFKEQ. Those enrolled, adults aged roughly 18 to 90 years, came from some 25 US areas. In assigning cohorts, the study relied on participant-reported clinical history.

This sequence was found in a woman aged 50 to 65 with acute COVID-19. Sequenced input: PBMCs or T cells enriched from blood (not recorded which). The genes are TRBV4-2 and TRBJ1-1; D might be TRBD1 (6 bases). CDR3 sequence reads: CASSHAAAGADEAFF. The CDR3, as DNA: TGTGCCAGCAGCCACGCAGCGGCAGGGGCGGATGAAGCTTTCTTT.